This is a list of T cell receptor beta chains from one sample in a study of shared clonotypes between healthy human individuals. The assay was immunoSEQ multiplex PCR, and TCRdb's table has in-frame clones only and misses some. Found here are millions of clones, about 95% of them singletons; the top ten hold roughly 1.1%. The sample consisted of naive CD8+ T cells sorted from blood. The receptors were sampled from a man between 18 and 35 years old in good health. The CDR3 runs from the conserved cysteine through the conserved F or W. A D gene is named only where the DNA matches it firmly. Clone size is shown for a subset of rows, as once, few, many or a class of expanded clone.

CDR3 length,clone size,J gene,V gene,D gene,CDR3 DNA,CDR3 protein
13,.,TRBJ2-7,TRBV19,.,TGTGCCAGTTCGGAAAAGGGCCTATACGAGCAGTACTTC,CASSEKGLYEQYF
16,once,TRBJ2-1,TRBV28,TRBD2,TGTGCCAGCAGTTTCACTAGCGGGGGCCTACGTAATGAGCAGTTCTTC,CASSFTSGGLRNEQFF
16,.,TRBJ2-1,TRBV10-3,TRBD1,TGTGCCATCAGTGACCCAGACAGGGGGTCCTACAATGAGCAGTTCTTC,CAISDPDRGSYNEQFF
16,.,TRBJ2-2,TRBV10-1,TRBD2,TGCGCCAGCAGTTCGCTAGCGGGGGGGAACACCGGGGAGCTGTTTTTT,CASSSLAGGNTGELFF
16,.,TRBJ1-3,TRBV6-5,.,TGTGCCAGCAGTTACTCTGGGGAAGCCTCTGGAAACACCATATATTTT,CASSYSGEASGNTIYF
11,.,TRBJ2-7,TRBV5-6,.,TGTGCCAGCAGCTTGGATGTGGAGCAGTACTTC,CASSLDVEQYF
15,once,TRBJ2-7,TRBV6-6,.,TGTGCCAGCAGTTCCCGGGACACGGAGTCCTACGAGCAGTACTTC,CASSSRDTESYEQYF
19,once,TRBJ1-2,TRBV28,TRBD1,TGTGCCAGCAGTTTAGGTCGTCGTCTGGACAGGGGGCGGGACTATGGCTACACCTTC,CASSLGRRLDRGRDYGYTF
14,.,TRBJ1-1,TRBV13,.,TGTGCCAGCAGCGGACCACAGGGTAGGACTGAAGCTTTCTTT,CASSGPQGRTEAFF
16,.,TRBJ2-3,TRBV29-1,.,TGCAGCGTGGACGGCATCCAGGAAAGGGGCACAGATACGCAGTATTTT,CSVDGIQERGTDTQYF
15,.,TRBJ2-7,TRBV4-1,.,TGCGCCAGCAGCCAGGCTGGGCATCCAACCACCGAGCAGTACTTC,CASSQAGHPTTEQYF
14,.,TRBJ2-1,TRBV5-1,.,TGCGCCAGCAGCTTGGAAAGCCCGTCAACGTCGCAGTTCTTC,CASSLESPSTSQFF
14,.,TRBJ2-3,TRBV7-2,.,TGTGCCAGCAGCTTAGCCCCTAGCACAGATACGCAGTATTTT,CASSLAPSTDTQYF
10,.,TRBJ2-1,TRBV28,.,TGTGCCAGCAGTCTCAATGAGCAGTTCTTC,CASSLNEQFF
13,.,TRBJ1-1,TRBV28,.,TGTGCCAGCAGTTTTCGAGGGTACACTGAAGCTTTCTTT,CASSFRGYTEAFF
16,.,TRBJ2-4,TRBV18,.,TGTGCCAGCTCACCCTCGAAGGGGGATCCCAAAAACATTCAGTACTTC,CASSPSKGDPKNIQYF
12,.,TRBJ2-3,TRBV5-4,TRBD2,TGTGCCAGCAGCCCCCTAGCGGGGGGGCAGTATTTT,CASSPLAGGQYF
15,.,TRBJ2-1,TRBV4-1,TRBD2,TGCGCCAGCAGCCACCTAGCGGGGGGGGTGGATGAGCAGTTCTTC,CASSHLAGGVDEQFF
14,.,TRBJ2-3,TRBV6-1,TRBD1,TGTGCCAGCAGTGACGTCAGGGGGTATGATACGCAGTATTTT,CASSDVRGYDTQYF
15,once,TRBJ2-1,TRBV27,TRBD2,TGTGCCAGCAGTTTGGGCGGGAGTTTCTACAATGAGCAGTTCTTC,CASSLGGSFYNEQFF
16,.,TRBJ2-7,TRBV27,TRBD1,TGTGCCAGCAGTTTATTGCACGGGACAGGGCCCTACGAGCAGTACTTC,CASSLLHGTGPYEQYF
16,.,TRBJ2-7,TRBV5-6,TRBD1,TGTGCCAGCAGCGCCGACAGGGGACAACTTTCGGACGAGCAGTACTTC,CASSADRGQLSDEQYF
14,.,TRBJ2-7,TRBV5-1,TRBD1,TGCGCCAGCAGCCTGGGACAGATCTCCTACGAGCAGTACTTC,CASSLGQISYEQYF
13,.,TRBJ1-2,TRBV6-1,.,TGTGCCAGCAGAGAAGAGACAGGAGGGGGCTACACCTTC,CASREETGGGYTF
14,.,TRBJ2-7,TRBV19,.,TGTGCCAGTAGTATAAGGATCTCTTCCTACGAGCAGTACTTC,CASSIRISSYEQYF
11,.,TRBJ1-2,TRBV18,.,TGTGCCAGCTCCGGGAACTATGGCTACACCTTC,CASSGNYGYTF
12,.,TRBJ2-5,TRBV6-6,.,TGTGCCAGCAGTTACTCTGGGGAGACCCAGTACTTC,CASSYSGETQYF
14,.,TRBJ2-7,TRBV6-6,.,TGTGCCAGCAGTTACTCGACAGGAGCCTACGAGCAGTACTTC,CASSYSTGAYEQYF
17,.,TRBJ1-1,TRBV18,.,TGTGCCAGCTCACCCCAGGTAGTCCGCTTCATGAACACTGAAGCTTTCTTT,CASSPQVVRFMNTEAFF
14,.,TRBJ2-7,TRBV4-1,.,TGCGCCAGCAGCTTCCGGGCCGGGCTCTACGAGCAGTACTTC,CASSFRAGLYEQYF
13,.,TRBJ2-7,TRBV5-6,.,TGTGCCAGCAGCTTGAAGGAATCCTACGAGCAGTACTTC,CASSLKESYEQYF
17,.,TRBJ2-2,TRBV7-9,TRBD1,TGTGCCAGCAGCGACCCAACAGGGGAGTGGGACACCGGGGAGCTGTTTTTT,CASSDPTGEWDTGELFF
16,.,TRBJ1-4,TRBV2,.,TGTGCCAGCAGTCGCGGGACGGCTATTAGTGATGAAAAACTGTTTTTT,CASSRGTAISDEKLFF
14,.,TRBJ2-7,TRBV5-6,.,TGTGCCAGCACCCGAACAGGGTTCTCGCGCGAGCAGTACTTC,CASTRTGFSREQYF
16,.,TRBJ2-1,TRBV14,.,TGTGCCAGCAGCCATTCAAAAGCATGGTCCTACAATGAGCAGTTCTTC,CASSHSKAWSYNEQFF
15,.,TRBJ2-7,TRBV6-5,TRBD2,TGTGCCAGCAGTCCAATAGCGGGGGGGCCCCACGAGCAGTACTTC,CASSPIAGGPHEQYF
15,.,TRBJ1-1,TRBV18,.,TGTGCCAGCTCACCATTACAGGGTAAGGACACTGAAGCTTTCTTT,CASSPLQGKDTEAFF
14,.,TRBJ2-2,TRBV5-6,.,TGTGCCAGCAGCTTGGGATGGACCACCGGGGAGCTGTTTTTT,CASSLGWTTGELFF